These 8 T cell receptor beta chains were sequenced from one sample in a study of blood T cell repertoires in COVID-19. The method was immunoSEQ multiplex PCR; TCRdb's version includes in-frame clones alone and lacks a portion of them. The data contain about 62,000 clones, 75% to 90% of them singletons. Sequencing used peripheral blood. The receptors stem from a woman over 75 with acute or convalescent COVID-19.

The rearrangement joins TRBV5-5 to TRBJ2-7; 13 bases align to TRBD2. CDR3 length equals 15 residues. CDR1 and CDR2 (germline): SGHKS, YYEKEE (reference sequence). Trimming took 4 bases from V and 2 from J; bases not matched to a gene: 3. The CDR3 here is CASSQGLAGTYEQYF. Written as DNA, the CDR3 is TGTGCCAGCAGCCAGGGACTAGCGGGAACCTACGAGCAGTACTTC.

The V and J genes are TRBV9 and TRBJ2-5, with TRBD2 matching over 9 bases. V was pared by 0 bases and J by 2 bases, with 5 bases of the junction left unmatched. Germline V gives CDR1 SGDLS, CDR2 YYNGEE. The CDR3 totals 16 residues. The DNA of the CDR3 is TGTGCCAGCAGCGTAGCGGCGGGAGGGTTTCAAGAGACCCAGTACTTC. Protein product: CASSVAAGGFQETQYF.

The chain uses TRBV24-1 and TRBJ1-4, with D perhaps TRBD1 (5 bases). The V gene's germline CDR1 is KGHDR and CDR2 SFDVKD. Trimming stripped 7 bases from V and 7 bases from J, with 15 bases between. CDR3 length equals 14 residues. The CDR3 region is CATRTGFGGEKLFF. The CDR3 DNA follows: TGTGCCACCAGAACAGGCTTCGGGGGTGAAAAACTGTTTTTT.

V usage is TRBV11-2 and J usage is TRBJ2-5; 13 bases agree with TRBD2. After removal of 5 bases from V and 5 bases from J, the junction contained 8 bases not matched to a gene. This CDR3 contains 16 residues. In germline, CDR1 is SGHAT, CDR2 FQNNGV. CDR3 residues: CASSGGTSGKGETQYF. CDR3 DNA: TGTGCCAGCAGCGGGGGGACTAGCGGGAAAGGGGAGACCCAGTACTTC.

The chain links TRBV5-1 to TRBJ1-4; 8 bases are shared with TRBD1. V lost 3 bases to trimming and J lost 8 bases; unmatched junction nucleotides: 0. This CDR3 is built from 12 residues. Looked up from germline, CDR1 is SGHRS and CDR2 is YFSETQ. The CDR3 coding sequence is TGCGCCAGCAGCTGGGACAGGGAAAAACTGTTTTTT. Its protein product is CASSWDREKLFF.

The V call is TRBV29-1, the J call TRBJ2-7; 9 nucleotides align to TRBD1. Germline V CDR1 and CDR2: SQVTM, ANQGSEA. There are 12 residues in the CDR3. V lost 7 bases, J lost 5 bases, and 6 bases stayed unmatched. CDR3 in amino acids: CSGGTGSDEQYF. The CDR3, as DNA: TGCAGCGGGGGGACAGGGAGCGACGAGCAGTACTTC.

This chain connects TRBV2 to TRBJ1-2, with 8 bases matching TRBD1. V lost 11 bases to trimming and J lost 3 bases; unmatched junction nucleotides: 8. Per the germline V gene, CDR1 is SNHLY and CDR2 is FYNNEI. This CDR3 has 13 amino acids. CDR3 nucleotide sequence: TGTGCCGCCTCGTCGACAGGGGACTATGGCTACACCTTC. It encodes CAASSTGDYGYTF.

The chain combines TRBV24-1 with TRBJ2-7; 10 bases are a match to TRBD1. Germline V gives CDR1 KGHDR, CDR2 SFDVKD. This CDR3 is built from 14 residues. The J segment lost 0 bases and the V segment lost 7 bases, leaving 2 bases of the junction unmatched. CDR3 coding DNA: TGTGCCACCAGGAGGGACAGGGGCTCCTACGAGCAGTACTTC. Translation: CATRRDRGSYEQYF.